The T cell receptor beta chain under discussion was sequenced for a study of sequential checkpoint blockade in melanoma. Across the whole study: Patients were randomized 1:1 to nivolumab-then-ipilimumab or ipilimumab-then-nivolumab first-line. Roughly 20 patients had matched tumor biopsies before treatment and at week 13 after nivolumab or ipilimumab alone.

The treatment is: randomized to nivolumab then ipilimumab (arm A) or the reverse (arm B). Patients had received no earlier DNA-damaging chemotherapy. Profiled with immunoSEQ multiplex PCR; TCRdb holds only in-frame clones, not every one. The sample holds over a thousand clones, roughly 24% seen once. A note on this clone: Its antigen remains unidentified.

General study findings and limits: In arm A, pretreatment tumor clonality was associated with response.

The receptor was isolated from a human donor with melanoma. The sequencing here drew on tumor tissue (inferred from file names), taken from a patient given nivolumab and ipilimumab in sequence.

The CDR3 sequence: CSVGGLAGGRDTGELFF. The CDR3, as DNA: TGCAGCGTTGGGGGACTAGCGGGAGGTAGGGACACCGGGGAGCTGTTTTTT. V and J are TRBV29-1 and TRBJ2-2; TRBD2 matches at 15 bases. This CDR3 comprises 17 residues. CDR1 and CDR2 (germline): SQVTM, ANQGSEA. V lost 4 bases and J lost 3; bases outside the gene matches: 6.